This TCR beta chain emerged from a study of Graves' ophthalmopathy and Graves' hyperthyroidism. Points from the study as a whole: The model's ophthalmopathy progression predictions had approximately 71% sensitivity and 72.22% specificity.

This clonotype showed up just a few times. Its antigen is not known. Being one base from a much bigger clone, this may be a read error. The CDR3 runs to 14 residues. The V end lost 3 bases, the J end lost 5 bases, and 11 bases lay between the germline ends. Germline V CDR1 and CDR2: SNHLY, FYNNEI. Lactation, pregnancy, uncontrolled infections and other autoimmune diseases were all grounds for excluding patients. Diagnostic conclusions were grounded in clinical symptoms, serum thyroxine, TRAb, thyroid ultrasound and orbital computed tomography. The authors isolated PBMCs from around 9.8 ml of fresh peripheral blood. From RNA, the CDR3 regions of TCR beta chains were amplified and sequenced. The first-round RT-PCR employed HTBI primers together with the Qiagen OneStep RT-PCR kit. A multiplex PCR was then performed as the second round. TCRdb called the multiplex PCR reads again in MiXCR, with one record for every CDR3 protein. The sample holds 350,000 or so distinct CDR3 sequences; roughly 17% are singletons and the top ten take 10% to 15%.

V and J are TRBV2 and TRBJ1-3, with TRBD1 as a possible D gene (5 bases). The sequencing input was peripheral blood. This receptor was taken from an adult man with Graves' ophthalmopathy. The CDR3 DNA is TGTGCCAGCAGTGATGGCAGGGCTAGAAACACCATATATTTT. This translates into CASSDGRARNTIYF.